This paragraph covers one TCR beta chain sequence. Its cognate antigen is unknown. This entry comes from a study of OX40 agonist ivuxolimab in advanced cancers. Study summary: Patients achieving partial responses numbered three: one hepatocellular carcinoma case and two cutaneous melanoma cases. Study conclusions and caveats: In general, CD8+ T cells held more expanded clones than CD4+ did, on average.

Germline CDR1 and CDR2: PRHDT and FYEKMQ (reference sequence). Unmatched junction bases numbered 11, after V lost 5 bases and J lost 8 bases. The CDR3 totals 15 residues. Researchers took blood at baseline, on cycle 4 day 1, and on cycle 7 day 1. Some clones are missing from TCRdb's copy, which holds only in-frame ones; the method was immunoSEQ multiplex PCR. The sample lists 30,000 to 40,000 clones; approximately 80% were seen once. The receptor was isolated from an adult with an advanced solid tumor such as melanoma, head and neck, liver or kidney cancer. Sequenced material: CD4+ or CD8+ T cells sorted from blood, taken in a trial of the OX40 agonist ivuxolimab. The chain links TRBV13 to TRBJ1-4; 7 bases line up with TRBD1. The CDR3 sequence is CASSPRTGRGEKLFF. In DNA form, the CDR3 reads TGTGCCAGCAGCCCAAGGACAGGACGCGGAGAAAAACTGTTTTTT.